Below are 24 T cell receptor beta chains sequenced from a single sample in a study of blood T cell repertoires in COVID-19. Sequencing used immunoSEQ multiplex PCR; TCRdb keeps in-frame clones, though not all of them. The sample shows around 150,000 clones, about 79% of them seen only once. The sequencing input was PBMCs or T cells enriched from blood (not recorded which). These receptors all come from a woman aged 45-60 years who had recovered from COVID-19.

The chain links TRBV7-2 to TRBJ1-1, with D possibly matching TRBD1 (6 bases). The V gene's germline CDR1 is SGHTA and CDR2 FQGNSA. The CDR3 totals 15 residues. V gave up 3 bases and J gave up 1 base, with 12 bases separating them. The chain's CDR3 is CASSFPGTSNTEAFF. DNA of the CDR3: TGTGCCAGCAGCTTCCCTGGGACATCGAACACTGAAGCTTTCTTT.

In its sample, this clone ranks as medium-sized (0.01 to 0.1%). J is TRBJ1-5 and V is TRBV6-5, with 7 nucleotides matching TRBD1. Germline assignment: CDR1 MNHEY and CDR2 SVGAGI. V gave up 10 bases and J gave up 1 base; unmatched junction bases: 10. The CDR3 loop spans 15 amino acids. The CDR3 DNA is TGTGCCACGGGAGAGGGGGCGATGAGCAATCAGCCCCAGCATTTT. It yields the protein CATGEGAMSNQPQHF.

J is TRBJ1-2 and V is TRBV19; D not certain. CDR1 LNHDA and CDR2 SQIVND come from the germline V gene (reference sequence). V lost 3 bases and J 7 bases, leaving 12 bases between the germline ends. CDR3 length equals 13 residues. The CDR3 sequence is CASSITPERGYTF. In DNA form, the CDR3 reads TGTGCCAGTAGTATTACCCCAGAACGTGGCTACACCTTC.

The V gene is TRBV7-2, the J gene TRBJ1-4; D gene uncertain. Per the germline V gene, CDR1 is SGHTA and CDR2 is FQGNSA. This CDR3 contains 15 residues. V was trimmed by 3 bases and J by 2 bases, leaving 10 bases between them. CDR3 amino acids: CASSFSGHTNEKLFF. In DNA, the CDR3 is TGTGCCAGCAGCTTCTCGGGTCATACTAATGAAAAACTGTTTTTT.

The chain is built from TRBV6-5 and TRBJ1-2; D possibly corresponds to TRBD1 (6 bases). Germline assignment: CDR1 MNHEY and CDR2 SVGAGI. Trimming pared 6 bases from V and 4 bases from J, leaving 12 bases between. The CDR3 contains 13 residues. CDR3 in DNA: TGTGCCAGCAGCCGACAGGTCAGCTATGGCTACACCTTC. Encoded protein: CASSRQVSYGYTF.

This chain connects TRBV5-1 to TRBJ2-1; no reliable D call. CDR3 length: 12 residues. Germline CDR1 is SGHRS and CDR2 is YFSETQ. V dropped 4 bases and J dropped 12 bases, with 14 bases sitting between them. CDR3 in amino acids: CASSPDGAAQFF. The CDR3 nucleotides read TGCGCCAGCAGCCCCGACGGAGCCGCGCAGTTCTTC.

V is TRBV5-1 and J is TRBJ1-5, with 7 nucleotides matching TRBD1. The CDR3 length is 13 residues. Germline CDR1 reads SGHRS; CDR2 reads YFSETQ. The V gene end was trimmed by 7 bases and the J gene end by 4 bases; junction bases not matched to a gene: 5. DNA of the CDR3: TGCGCCAGCCGGACAGGACCTAATCAGCCCCAGCATTTT. Protein product: CASRTGPNQPQHF.

The chain combines TRBV11-2 with TRBJ1-6; D is ambiguous. The CDR3 is made up of 13 amino acids. Trimming removed 6 bases from V and 9 bases from J, with 12 bases in between. Per germline, CDR1 SGHAT and CDR2 FQNNGV. CDR3 amino acids: CASSQGLGSPLHF. The DNA of the CDR3 is TGTGCCAGCAGTCAAGGACTGGGTTCACCCCTCCACTTT.

V and J are TRBV27 and TRBJ1-4; 7 positions agree with TRBD1. This CDR3 is built from 15 residues. V lost 5 bases to trimming and J lost 2 bases; unmatched junction nucleotides: 5. Germline V lookup: CDR1 MNHEY, CDR2 SMNVEV (reference sequence). CDR3 loop: CASSPTGHTNEKLFF. CDR3 nucleotide sequence: TGTGCCAGCAGTCCGACAGGGCATACTAATGAAAAACTGTTTTTT. The full variable domain, completed using reference TRBV27 and TRBJ1-4, is EAQVTQNPRYLITVTGKKLTVTCSQNMNHEYMSWYRQDPGLGLRQIYYSMNVEVTDKGDVPEGYKVSRKEKRNFPLILESPSPNQTSLYFCASSPTGHTNEKLFFGSGTQLSVL.

The chain links TRBV19 to TRBJ2-7; TRBD2 matches 8 bases. Germline loops: CDR1 LNHDA, CDR2 SQIVND (reference sequence). The CDR3 totals 15 residues. Unmatched junction bases numbered 12, after V lost 6 bases and J lost 5 bases. In DNA form, the CDR3 reads TGTGCCAGTAGCCTCCTCGGGGGGGCCAGCGACGAGCAGTACTTC. This translates into CASSLLGGASDEQYF. Based on the CDR3 plus reference TRBV19 and TRBJ2-7, the full variable domain is DGGITQSPKYLFRKEGQNVTLSCEQNLNHDAMYWYRQDPGQGLRLIYYSQIVNDFQKGDIAEGYSVSREKKESFPLTVTSAQKNPTAFYLCASSLLGGASDEQYFGPGTRLTVT.

The gene calls are TRBV27 and TRBJ2-1; TRBD2 agrees at 13 bases. In germline, CDR1 is MNHEY, CDR2 SMNVEV (reference sequence). V shed 5 bases and J 9 bases; nucleotides not matched to a gene: 4. The CDR3 is 14 amino acids. CDR3 amino acids: CASSVGLAGAEQFF. The CDR3 DNA follows: TGTGCCAGCAGTGTAGGACTAGCGGGAGCTGAGCAGTTCTTC.

V is TRBV14 and J is TRBJ2-5, with 14 nucleotides matching TRBD2. The V gene end was trimmed by 0 bases and the J gene end by 4 bases; junction bases not matched to a gene: 7. CDR3 size: 18 residues. The germline V gene encodes CDR1 SGHDN and CDR2 FVKESK. The DNA for the CDR3 is TGTGCCAGCAGCCAAGATCTAGGGGGACTAGCGGGGGCAGAGACCCAGTACTTC. Protein product: CASSQDLGGLAGAETQYF.

This rearrangement joins TRBV11-2 to TRBJ1-1, with D unclear. V was trimmed by 1 base and J by 9 bases, leaving 15 bases between them. Germline assignment: CDR1 SGHAT and CDR2 FQNNGV. The CDR3 has 14 residues. CDR3 bases: TGTGCCAGCAGCTTAGCATTACTCCGAAGCAAAGCTTTCTTT. Encoded protein: CASSLALLRSKAFF. Complete variable domain (other parts from reference TRBV11-2 and TRBJ1-1): EAGVAQSPRYKIIEKRQSVAFWCNPISGHATLYWYQQILGQGPKLLIQFQNNGVVDDSQLPKDRFSAERLKGVDSTLKIQPAKLEDSAVYLCASSLALLRSKAFFGQGTRLTVV.

The chain employs TRBV2 and TRBJ1-6, with TRBD1 as a possible D gene (5 bases). V was trimmed by 3 bases and J by 10 bases, leaving 13 bases between them. Germline V gene sequence: CDR1 SNHLY, CDR2 FYNNEI. The CDR3 is 14 amino acids. This CDR3 reads CASSEWRDRSPLHF. CDR3 DNA: TGTGCCAGCAGTGAGTGGAGGGACCGGTCACCCCTCCACTTT.

The V and J genes are TRBV27 and TRBJ1-5, with TRBD1 matching 7 bases. The CDR3 sequence is 14 residues long. With 4 bases clipped from V and 4 bases from J, the junction kept 4 bases outside the gene matches. Germline V CDR1 and CDR2: MNHEY, SMNVEV (reference sequence). CDR3 in DNA: TGTGCCAGCAGTTCCCGACAGGGTAATCAGCCCCAGCATTTT. Protein product: CASSSRQGNQPQHF.

V and J are TRBV4-2 and TRBJ1-2; the D gene is possibly TRBD1 (5 bases). Germline V gives CDR1 LGHNA, CDR2 YNFKEQ. V was shortened by 4 bases and J by 7 bases, with 10 bases between the two germline ends. This CDR3 is 12 amino acids long. DNA of the CDR3: TGTGCCAGCAGCCCCGATGGGGCTGGCTACACCTTC. Translated, it gives CASSPDGAGYTF.

The chain recombines TRBV29-1 with TRBJ1-5; possible D gene TRBD1, 6 bases. V lost 4 bases and J 2 bases, leaving 12 bases between the germline ends. Germline V gene data show CDR1 as SQVTM and CDR2 as ANQGSEA. This CDR3 has 14 residues. The CDR3 here is CSVAGGHGNQPQHF. In nucleotides, the CDR3 is TGCAGCGTTGCGGGGGGACACGGCAATCAGCCCCAGCATTTT. Together with reference TRBV29-1 and TRBJ1-5, the CDR3 gives the full variable domain: SAVISQKPSRDICQRGTSLTIQCQVDSQVTMMFWYRQQPGQSLTLIATANQGSEATYESGFVIDKFPISRPNLTFSTLTVSNMSPEDSSIYLCSVAGGHGNQPQHFGDGTRLSIL.

This clone was counted only a few times. V and J are TRBV29-1 and TRBJ2-2, with unresolved D. The CDR3 sequence is 12 residues long. V dropped 7 bases and J dropped 0 bases, with 6 bases sitting between them. Germline V lookup: CDR1 SQVTM, CDR2 ANQGSEA. The CDR3 protein is CSAPANTGELFF. The CDR3 DNA reads as TGCAGCGCCCCCGCGAACACCGGGGAGCTGTTTTTT.

The CDR3 is CASSQPGQGAKETQYF. DNA of the CDR3: TGTGCCAGCAGCCAACCGGGACAGGGGGCTAAAGAGACCCAGTACTTC. The chain employs TRBV3-1 (or the pseudogene TRBV3-2) and TRBJ2-5; 12 nucleotides align to TRBD1. Germline V CDR1 and CDR2: LGHDT, YNNKEL (reference sequence). The CDR3 length is 16 residues. The V and J ends lost 2 bases and 3 bases, in that order; junction bases with no gene match: 4.

This clone was counted once. V and J are TRBV19 and TRBJ1-2; 10 bases map to TRBD1. V shed 4 bases and J 3 bases; nucleotides not matched to a gene: 2. Germline V gene lookup returns CDR1 LNHDA and CDR2 SQIVND (reference sequence). This CDR3 is built from 14 residues. The CDR3 region has the DNA TGTGCCAGTAGTACCGGGACAGGGGACTATGGCTACACCTTC. It encodes CASSTGTGDYGYTF.

The genes are TRBV19 and TRBJ1-1; D remains unclear. Trimming left V 5 bases short and J 10 bases short, with 17 bases between. The CDR3 is 13 amino acids. CDR1 LNHDA and CDR2 SQIVND come from the germline V gene (reference sequence). The CDR3 here is CASSSGLRSTAFF. The CDR3 bases are TGTGCCAGTAGTTCAGGCCTACGGTCGACAGCTTTCTTT.

This chain uses TRBV30 with TRBJ1-2; D gene ambiguous. Germline V CDR1 and CDR2: GTSNPN, SVGIG (reference sequence). CDR3 length: 13 amino acids. The germline V and J ends were trimmed by 0 bases and 8 bases, with 13 bases remaining between them. CDR3 sequence reads: CAWSVAGGLGYTF. The CDR3 coding sequence is TGTGCCTGGAGTGTGGCAGGAGGCTTGGGCTACACCTTC.

In its sample, this clone was seen a few times. This sequence joins TRBV19 and TRBJ1-5; 7 nucleotides match TRBD1. The CDR3 extends over 15 amino acids. Germline V gene data show CDR1 as LNHDA and CDR2 as SQIVND (reference sequence). The ends lost 0 bases at V and 5 bases at J; junction bases unmatched: 4. In DNA form, the CDR3 reads TGTGCCAGTAGTATAGACGGGACAGTGCATCAGCCCCAGCATTTT. Its translation: CASSIDGTVHQPQHF.

This clone turned up a few times. This rearrangement joins TRBV4-1 to TRBJ1-2; D unresolved. V was cut by 4 bases and J by 5 bases, with 11 bases left in between. CDR1 is MGHRA, CDR2 YSYEKL, per germline. The CDR3 is 13 amino acids. CDR3 DNA: TGCGCCAGCAGCCCCAGCGGCCCGTATGGCTACACCTTC. Its protein is CASSPSGPYGYTF.